The 15 T cell receptor beta chains below all came from one sample that was sequenced in a study of early T cells in non-severe SARS-CoV-2 infection listed by TCRdb under 2021. The receptor library was made with 5' RACE. The sequencing machine was a NextSeq 500. TCRdb applied fastp at Q25 and MiXCR to the public reads, then kept only in-frame beta chains. Rows merge per CDR3 protein into single entries with the most common DNA and genes. The sample table lists some 77,000 distinct CDR3 sequences, about 17% of them with a count of one. The top ten constitute roughly 2.7% of the sample. Sequenced: whole blood. Receptor source: an adult who was a healthcare worker with PCR-confirmed SARS-CoV-2 infection or an uninfected control (not recorded which).

This clonotype showed up just a few times. This chain links TRBV5-1 with TRBJ1-1; D unresolved. The germline V and J ends were trimmed by 5 bases and 1 base, with 9 bases remaining between them. The germline V gene encodes CDR1 SGHRS and CDR2 YFSETQ. The CDR3 is made up of 13 amino acids. The CDR3 region is CASRLDKNTEAFF. CDR3 sequence (DNA): TGCGCCAGCAGACTTGACAAGAACACTGAAGCTTTCTTT.

This clonotype was seen a few times. Relative to the germline gene, one junction end is altered; a read error may explain this. The gene calls are TRBV7-7 and TRBJ1-5, with TRBD1 matching over 11 bases. Germline CDR1 reads SSHAT; CDR2 reads FNYEAQ (reference sequence). This CDR3 comprises 19 residues. In DNA form, the CDR3 reads TGTGCTAGCAGCTTATTTGGGACAGGGGGACTCTATAGCAATCAGCCCCAGCATTTT. It encodes CASSLFGTGGLYSNQPQHF.

The rearrangement joins TRBV7-8 to TRBJ1-4; D is undetermined. Per germline, CDR1 SGHVS and CDR2 FQNEAQ. The CDR3 extends over 14 amino acids. V dropped 5 bases and J dropped 3 bases, with 10 bases sitting between them. CDR3 amino acids: CASSKGLANEKLFF. In nucleotides, the CDR3 is TGTGCCAGCAGCAAGGGCTTGGCTAATGAAAAACTGTTTTTT.

This clonotype was counted between two and nine times. The chain recombines TRBV3-1 with TRBJ1-1; D uncertain. Germline V gene lookup returns CDR1 LGHDT and CDR2 YNNKEL (reference sequence). The CDR3 is 12 amino acids. Trimming removed 5 bases at V and 11 bases at J, with 15 bases between. This CDR3 reads CASSEVSNVAFF. The CDR3 coding sequence is TGTGCCAGCAGCGAGGTTAGCAACGTGGCTTTCTTT.

The rearrangement uses TRBV29-1 and TRBJ2-3, with 7 bases lining up with TRBD2. The CDR3 covers 14 residues. Per germline, CDR1 SQVTM and CDR2 ANQGSEA. V was pared by 3 bases and J by 0 bases, with 3 bases of the junction left unmatched. The CDR3 is CSVDTRGSTDTQYF. The CDR3 coding sequence is TGCAGCGTTGACACGCGGGGGAGCACAGATACGCAGTATTTT.

The chain is built from TRBV29-1 and TRBJ2-5, with D maybe TRBD2 (6 bases). Germline CDR1 SQVTM, CDR2 ANQGSEA. The CDR3 consists of 11 residues. Trimming took off 4 bases at V and 3 bases at J, with 6 bases between the two ends. This CDR3 is CSVGGEETQYF. DNA of the CDR3: TGCAGCGTTGGCGGGGAAGAGACCCAGTACTTC.

The gene calls are TRBV30 and TRBJ2-1; 9 bases align to TRBD1. Trimming cost V 7 bases and J 5 bases; bases outside gene matches: 6. The V gene's germline CDR1 is GTSNPN and CDR2 SVGIG (reference sequence). CDR3 length: 13 residues. CDR3 region: CASSGTGNNEQFF. CDR3 bases: TGTGCCTCCTCCGGGACAGGGAACAATGAGCAGTTCTTC.

This clonotype was seen at least ten times. This chain uses TRBV11-2 with TRBJ2-7, with 8 nucleotides matching TRBD2. CDR1 is SGHAT and CDR2 is FQNNGV in the germline V gene. The V gene end was trimmed by 1 base and the J gene end by 1 base; junction bases not matched to a gene: 6. The CDR3 runs 16 residues. The CDR3: CASSLGASGLSYEQYF. CDR3 nucleotide sequence: TGTGCCAGCAGCTTAGGGGCTAGCGGGCTTTCCTACGAGCAGTACTTC. The entire variable domain, with the rest obtained from reference TRBV11-2 and TRBJ2-7, is as follows: EAGVAQSPRYKIIEKRQSVAFWCNPISGHATLYWYQQILGQGPKLLIQFQNNGVVDDSQLPKDRFSAERLKGVDSTLKIQPAKLEDSAVYLCASSLGASGLSYEQYFGPGTRLTVT.

This clonotype has only a few counts. J is TRBJ2-1 and V is TRBV7-3; the match to TRBD2 covers 13 bases. The CDR3 runs 15 residues. CDR1 is SGHTA, CDR2 FQGTGA, per germline. V shed 5 bases and J 10 bases; nucleotides not matched to a gene: 8. CDR3 loop: CASSQLAGGPGEQFF. The DNA of the CDR3 is TGTGCCAGCAGCCAACTAGCGGGAGGGCCTGGGGAGCAGTTCTTC.

This clonotype was recorded at least ten times. The chain is built from TRBV24-1 and TRBJ2-7; D unresolved. From germline, CDR1 is KGHDR and CDR2 SFDVKD. The CDR3 sequence is 13 residues long. Between the trimmed V and J ends, which lost 4 bases and 0 bases, there was a span of 6 bases. The CDR3 DNA reads as TGTGCCACCAGTGAGGGCAGCTCCTACGAGCAGTACTTC. As protein: CATSEGSSYEQYF.

There are a few counts of this clonotype. V and J are TRBV5-4 and TRBJ2-2; D possibly uses TRBD1 or TRBD2 (5 bases each). The V end lost 7 bases, the J end lost 2 bases, and 12 bases lay between the germline ends. Looked up from germline, CDR1 is SGHNT and CDR2 is YYREEE (reference sequence). The CDR3 runs 14 residues. The chain's CDR3 is CASGWDLNTGELFF. As DNA, the CDR3 is TGTGCCAGCGGATGGGACCTTAACACCGGGGAGCTGTTTTTT. Complete variable domain (other parts from reference TRBV5-4 and TRBJ2-2): ETGVTQSPTHLIKTRGQQVTLRCSSQSGHNTVSWYQQALGQGPQFIFQYYREEENGRGNFPPRFSGLQFPNYSSELNVNALELDDSALYLCASGWDLNTGELFFGEGSRLTVL.

This clonotype was seen more than once but under ten times. The J gene is TRBJ1-2, the V gene TRBV9; no firm D call. The CDR3 has 15 amino acids. Germline V gene lookup returns CDR1 SGDLS and CDR2 YYNGEE. The V end lost 4 bases, the J end lost 5 bases, and 18 bases lay between the germline ends. In nucleotides, the CDR3 is TGTGCCAGCAGCCCCGGAGGCCCTCGAGGGTATGGCTACACCTTC. As protein: CASSPGGPRGYGYTF.

In this sample, this clonotype turned up many times. This chain links TRBV7-9 with TRBJ2-7; D not certain. V shed 5 bases and J shed 3 bases, with 14 bases lying between them. The CDR3 contains 14 residues. In germline, CDR1 is SEHNR, CDR2 FQNEAQ (reference sequence). The CDR3 loop is CASSTIKGIYEQYF. CDR3 DNA: TGTGCCAGCAGCACCATAAAAGGGATCTACGAGCAGTACTTC. Filled out from reference TRBV7-9 and TRBJ2-7, the complete variable domain reads DTGVSQNPRHKITKRGQNVTFRCDPISEHNRLYWYRQTLGQGPEFLTYFQNEAQLEKSRLLSDRFSAERPKGSFSTLEIQRTEQGDSAMYLCASSTIKGIYEQYFGPGTRLTVT.

The CDR3 DNA reads TGTGCCATTAGTAAGACAGGGGGCGAACAGCCCCAGCATTTT. Protein sequence: CAISKTGGEQPQHF. J is TRBJ1-5 and V is TRBV10-3; 10 nucleotides align to TRBD1. The J segment lost 7 bases and the V segment lost 9 bases, leaving 9 bases of the junction unmatched. This CDR3 is 14 amino acids long. CDR1 is ENHRY and CDR2 is SYGVKD in the germline V gene.

The J gene is TRBJ2-4, the V gene TRBV12-3 or TRBV12-4; TRBD2 is a possible D gene (5 bases). Trimming removed 3 bases at V and 3 bases at J, with 12 bases between. There are 15 residues in the CDR3. DNA of the CDR3: TGTGCCAGCAGTTTCACCGGGGTCGACAAAAACATTCAGTACTTC. Translating gives CASSFTGVDKNIQYF.